The following is a TCR beta chain sequence with its context. The specificity of this receptor is unknown. No much larger clone is present one base from it, and per-base qualities are unavailable. These data come from a study of cytomegalovirus exposure and HLA in healthy donors (dated by TCRdb to the late 2010s). For the study in its entirety: An earlier analysis of fewer than 750 of the donors reported about 300 Gb of sequence data and 117 million unique TCR beta sequences obtained from some 170 million T cells. An early release that covered some 640 HLA-typed donors contained about 290 gigabases of sequencing data and about 93 million unique TCR sequences. Of the roughly 410 genotyped donors, 81% were placed in the genetic ancestry cluster associated with self-reported Caucasian donors. The study was designed to test whether signatures of past pathogen exposure could be identified by cataloging public T cell receptors. The T cell repertoires of roughly 660 subjects were profiled by immunosequencing and related to cytomegalovirus serostatus. Along with the 666-subject first cohort, a separate validation cohort of roughly 110 different subjects was used. To predict cytomegalovirus infection status, the study combined high-throughput TCR immunosequencing, statistical association of individual TCRs with disease status, and machine learning. A later analysis re-analyzed previously published TCR beta repertoires from roughly 690 donors and added high-resolution HLA genotyping to study TCR occurrence patterns. In the later analysis, no new phenotypic data were used to find candidate immune exposures; instead, reliance was placed on TCR beta sequences and their occurrence across donors. An earlier analysis of approximately 630 of the donors applied high-throughput TCR beta sequencing to assess whether each TCR beta V gene segment acted as functional or pseudogenic. Donor age, sex, ethnicity and CMV serostatus were compiled alongside the repertoire data. A later genetic analysis took genome-wide SNP genotypes for about 55% of the 666 donors and used that subset as a discovery cohort. Every repertoire in the discovery cohort had been generated on one and the same sequencing platform. HLA typing covered class I and class II loci at four-digit resolution. Typing coverage differed by locus: A, B, C, DRB1 and DQB1 were typed in roughly 620-630 donors, DQA1 in around 500, DPA1 in roughly 590, and DPB1 in just under 490. Roughly five DR-DQ haplotypes were handled as single units for association and clustering, since linkage in the cohort was strong. On average, about 240,000 unique TCR beta nucleotide sequences were sequenced per donor among a few hundred genotyped donors of the cohort, with about 19% of those sequences being non-productive. What the research found in general, with its limitations: According to a later analysis, parvovirus B19, influenza, CMV and Epstein-Barr virus appeared linked to several top co-occurrence clusters. According to a later genetic analysis, donors in an Asian-associated ancestry cluster had fewer N-insertions in productive TCRs than the approximately 690-donor mean. A later analysis found that HLA-associated TCR beta chains were more clonally expanded and had lower generation probabilities than equally common non-associated chains. Because some donors lacked HLA typing at each locus, the association tests relied only on the typed subset. Roughly 15 rarely observed V segments, including chromosome 9 orphons, were excluded from the earlier analysis of 550 to 700 of the donors because counts were too low. The presence/absence analyses assumed that sequencing depth was roughly uniform across donors, and that assumption may not be true. In a later analysis, the rate of TCR association differed among HLA loci, with DRB1 alleles having the most associated TCRs and HLA-C alleles having the fewest. This cohort had only TCR beta chains sequenced, and the lack of alpha or paired-chain data limited which features could be detected. A further reported finding was that TCR beta sequences accurately predicted the HLA-A and HLA-B alleles for most subjects in the first cohort. In a later analysis, most CMV-associated TCR beta chains were found to appear HLA-restricted, with HLA associations seemingly driven largely by CMV exposure. The 87-base-pair reads could not distinguish some IMGT-functional V segments, including TRBV6-2 and TRBV6-3, so those segments were excluded. In a later genetic analysis, a missense DCLRE1C variant was associated with V-gene and J-gene trimming of TCR beta chains, and the association was replicated in an independent cohort. Most TCR sequences were seen in very few donors, while some public TCRs were found in many individuals. Assigning TCR associations to individual alleles was difficult when HLA alleles, especially DR and DQ, strongly co-occurred. In an earlier analysis of some 500 of the donors, most TCR beta V segments were observed in productive rearrangements about 87% or about 30% of the time, broadly matching IMGT annotations. The classifier was reported to diagnose cytomegalovirus status with high specificity and sensitivity in both the original cohort and the validation cohort. Correlated functional status among segregating V segments might reflect linkage disequilibrium, but an unknown experimental factor could not be ruled out. In the study, 150 to 200 TCR beta chains were listed as associated with cytomegalovirus. CMV serostatus was the only immune exposure information available for the cohort. The authors suggested that the approach could potentially be generalized to other disease states and immunological phenotypes. Three of the identified cytomegalovirus-associated TCR beta chains were confirmed in vitro to be specific for cytomegalovirus antigens. A cluster of highly shared sequence variants was judged likely to be a technical artifact of the sequencing pipeline. In a later analysis, around 17,000 TCR beta sequences were associated with specific HLA alleles at a false discovery rate of 0.05.

Via the germline V gene, CDR1 is MNHNS and CDR2 SASEGT. At the junction V is shortened by 6 bases and J by 3 bases, with 14 bases in between. From the cysteine through the phenylalanine, the CDR3 covers 14 amino acids. The kept DNA is CDR3 alone, 42 bases in frame from the first base. Libraries were made using the immunoSEQ multiplex PCR assay. The multiplex PCR relied on a mix of 60 forward primers for TCR Vbeta segments and 13 reverse primers for TCR Jbeta segments. The CDR3 region of rearranged TCR beta genes was amplified from genomic DNA by a multiplex PCR assay. The amplified TCR beta libraries were sequenced on the Illumina HiSeq System as 87-base-pair reads. Per the source publication's procedure: In a later analysis, tens of millions of unique TCR beta chains were counted across the 500 to 850 repertoires, and approximately 9.9 million of these chains were shared by at least two donors. A nearest-neighbor algorithm error-corrected the raw reads and collapsed the reads into unique sequences, merging closely related sequences to remove PCR and sequencing errors. Alignment of CDR3 sequences to IMGT reference sequences was used to assign V, D and J gene segments. For a sequence to be retained, a match of at least six nucleotides to both a V gene segment and a J gene segment was required. Rearrangements were called productive when the CDR3 lacked stop codons and stayed in frame with V and J; all others were non-productive. Following IMGT convention, CDR3 was defined as the stretch from the second conserved V-encoded cysteine up to the conserved J-encoded phenylalanine. In an earlier analysis of around 640 of the donors, sequences lacking an unambiguous match to a single V gene segment were excluded. In an earlier analysis of several hundred of the donors, V segments were called functional above 56.7% productive rearrangements and were called segregating when the between-donor standard deviation exceeded 5%. A statistical classification framework was built to diagnose cytomegalovirus status from the catalog of TCR beta chain sequences. In a later analysis, TCR nucleotide sequences were compared against IMGT/GENE-DB human TR gene sequences so that V and J genes could be assigned. A later analysis assigned CDR3 sequences and most-parsimonious VDJ recombination scenarios with the TCRdist pipeline. In a later analysis, each TCR beta chain was defined by its CDR3 amino acid sequence together with its V-gene family, and reads lacking a unique V-gene family were excluded. As a way to deal with suspected cross-contamination and a sequencing artifact, a later analysis dropped hundreds of nucleotide sequences that were highly shared and had low generation probability. In a later analysis, a clonal expansion index was calculated for each public chain from normalized within-repertoire ranks of inferred template counts. In a later analysis, generation probabilities were computed using a VDJ recombination model fitted to out-of-frame rearrangements, and the results were checked against IGoR. A later analysis scored TCR-TCR, TCR-HLA and TCR-CMV co-occurrence with hypergeometric tests, applying a repertoire-size bias correction to TCR pairs. To estimate false discovery rates, a later analysis permuted the HLA or CMV assignments 20 times. In a later analysis, co-occurring TCRs were grouped with DBSCAN, and TCRdist sequence similarity was added when clustering was performed within HLA-allele-positive subsets. Repertoires with fewer than 30,000 or more than 120,000 public chains were left out of co-occurrence clustering, as were about 5 repertoires with anomalous nucleotide sharing. This immuneACCESS table, as held by TCRdb, lists in-frame sequences with V and J called but not all clones. Of the missing ones, under half trace to an unresolved V gene in checked studies; the others have no known cause. V, J and clone size were drawn from that table, and D and trimming were deduced from the DNA. The sample data list more than 150,000 clones, and around 84% of these were observed just once. More than 2% of the sample belongs to the ten largest clones.

The cohort comprised 666 healthy bone marrow donors. All cohort members were sampled while nominally healthy, although unrecorded immune exposures were likely present. The donor tested CMV seronegative and was one of the 352 seronegative cohort members. A peripheral blood sample was collected from each donor, and TCR beta sequencing was performed on peripheral blood mononuclear cells. The Qiagen DNeasy Blood Extraction Kit was used to extract genomic DNA from the blood cell samples. This receptor was taken from a woman aged 18 to 35 in good health and CMV-seronegative. The chain couples TRBV6-1 to TRBJ1-1; no D segment can be confidently identified. Sample: PBMCs. The base sequence is TGTGCCAGCAGGCGTCGCGGGGAGGACACTGAAGCTTTCTTT. Protein translation: CASRRRGEDTEAFF.